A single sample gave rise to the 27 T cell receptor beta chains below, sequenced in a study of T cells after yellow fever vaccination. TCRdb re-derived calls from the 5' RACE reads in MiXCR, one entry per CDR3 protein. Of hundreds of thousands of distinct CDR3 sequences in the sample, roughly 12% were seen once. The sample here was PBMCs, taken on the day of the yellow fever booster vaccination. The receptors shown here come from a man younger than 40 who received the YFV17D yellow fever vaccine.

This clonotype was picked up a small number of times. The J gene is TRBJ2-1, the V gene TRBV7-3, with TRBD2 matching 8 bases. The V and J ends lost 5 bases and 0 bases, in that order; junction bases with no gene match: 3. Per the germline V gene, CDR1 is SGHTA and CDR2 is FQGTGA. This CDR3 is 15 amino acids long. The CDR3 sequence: CASSPTSDSYNEQFF. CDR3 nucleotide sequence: TGTGCCAGCAGCCCGACTAGCGACTCCTACAATGAGCAGTTCTTC.

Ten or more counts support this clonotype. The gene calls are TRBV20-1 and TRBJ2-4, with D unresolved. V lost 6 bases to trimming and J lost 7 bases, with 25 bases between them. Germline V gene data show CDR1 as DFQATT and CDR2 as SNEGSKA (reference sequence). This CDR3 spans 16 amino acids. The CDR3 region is CSASSHYIPGRNIQYF. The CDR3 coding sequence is TGCAGTGCCTCAAGCCACTACATACCGGGTAGGAACATTCAGTACTTC.

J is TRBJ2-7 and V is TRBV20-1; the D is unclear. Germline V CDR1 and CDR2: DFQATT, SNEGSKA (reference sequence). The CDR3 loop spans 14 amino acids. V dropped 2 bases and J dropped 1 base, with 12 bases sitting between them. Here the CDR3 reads CSARQVGGSYEQYF. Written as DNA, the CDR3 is TGCAGTGCTAGACAGGTGGGCGGATCCTACGAGCAGTACTTC.

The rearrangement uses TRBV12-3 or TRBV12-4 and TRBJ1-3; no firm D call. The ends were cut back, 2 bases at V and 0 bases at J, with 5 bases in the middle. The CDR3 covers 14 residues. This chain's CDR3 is CASSLRRSGNTIYF. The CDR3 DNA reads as TGTGCCAGCAGTTTACGTCGCTCTGGAAACACCATATATTTT.

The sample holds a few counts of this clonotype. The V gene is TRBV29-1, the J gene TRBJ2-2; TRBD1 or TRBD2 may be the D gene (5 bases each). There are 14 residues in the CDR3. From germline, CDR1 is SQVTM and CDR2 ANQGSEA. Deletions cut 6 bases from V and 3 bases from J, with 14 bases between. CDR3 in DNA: TGCAGCGTGTATCGGGACGCGGACACCGGGGAGCTGTTTTTT. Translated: CSVYRDADTGELFF.

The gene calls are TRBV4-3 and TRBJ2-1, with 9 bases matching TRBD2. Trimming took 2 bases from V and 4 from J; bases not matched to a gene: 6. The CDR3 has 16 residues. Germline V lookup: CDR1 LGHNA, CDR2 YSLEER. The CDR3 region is CASSQRLAVLYNEQFF. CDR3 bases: TGCGCCAGCAGCCAAAGACTAGCGGTCCTTTACAATGAGCAGTTCTTC.

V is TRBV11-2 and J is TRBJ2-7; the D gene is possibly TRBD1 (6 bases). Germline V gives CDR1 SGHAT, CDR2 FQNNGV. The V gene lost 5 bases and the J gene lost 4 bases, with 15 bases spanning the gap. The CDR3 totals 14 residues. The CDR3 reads CASSQPGQQYEQYF. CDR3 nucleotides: TGTGCCAGCAGCCAGCCCGGACAGCAATACGAGCAGTACTTC.

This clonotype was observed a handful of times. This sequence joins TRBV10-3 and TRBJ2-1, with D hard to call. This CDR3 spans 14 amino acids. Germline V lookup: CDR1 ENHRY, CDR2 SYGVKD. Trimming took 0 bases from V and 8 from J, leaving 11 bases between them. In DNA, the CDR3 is TGTGCCATCAGTGAGTCGTCCGGAACGTATGAGCAGTTCTTC. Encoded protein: CAISESSGTYEQFF.

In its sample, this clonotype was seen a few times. CDR3 in amino acids: CATSTGGPFWGQFF. The CDR3 DNA is TGTGCCACCTCGACAGGGGGGCCTTTTTGGGGGCAGTTCTTC. The chain uses TRBV24-1 and TRBJ2-1; 9 bases fit TRBD1. The germline CDR1 and CDR2 sequences are KGHDR and SFDVKD. The V and J ends lost 9 bases and 12 bases, in that order; junction bases with no gene match: 14. The CDR3 runs to 14 residues.

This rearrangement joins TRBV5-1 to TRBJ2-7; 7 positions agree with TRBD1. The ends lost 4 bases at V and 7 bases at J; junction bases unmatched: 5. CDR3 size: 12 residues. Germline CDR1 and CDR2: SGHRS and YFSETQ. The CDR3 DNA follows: TGCGCCAGCAGCGTCCTACAGGGGGAGCAGTACTTC. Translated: CASSVLQGEQYF.

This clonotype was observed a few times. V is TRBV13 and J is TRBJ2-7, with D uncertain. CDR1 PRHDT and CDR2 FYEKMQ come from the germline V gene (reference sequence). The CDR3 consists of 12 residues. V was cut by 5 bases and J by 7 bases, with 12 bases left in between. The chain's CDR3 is CASSLSHGEQYF. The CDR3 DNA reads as TGTGCCAGCAGCCTCTCCCACGGGGAGCAGTACTTC.

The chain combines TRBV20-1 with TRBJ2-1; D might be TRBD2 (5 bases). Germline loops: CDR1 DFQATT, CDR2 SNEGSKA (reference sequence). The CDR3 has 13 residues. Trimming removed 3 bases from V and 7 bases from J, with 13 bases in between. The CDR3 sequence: CSARIPSQNEQFF. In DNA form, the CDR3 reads TGCAGTGCTAGGATTCCTAGCCAAAATGAGCAGTTCTTC.

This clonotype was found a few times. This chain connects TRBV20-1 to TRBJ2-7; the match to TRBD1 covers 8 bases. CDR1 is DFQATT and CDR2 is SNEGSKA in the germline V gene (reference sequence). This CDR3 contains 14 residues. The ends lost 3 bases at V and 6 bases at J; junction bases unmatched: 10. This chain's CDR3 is CSASSRGRLSEQYF. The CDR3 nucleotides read TGCAGTGCTAGTAGCAGGGGGCGCCTCAGCGAGCAGTACTTC.

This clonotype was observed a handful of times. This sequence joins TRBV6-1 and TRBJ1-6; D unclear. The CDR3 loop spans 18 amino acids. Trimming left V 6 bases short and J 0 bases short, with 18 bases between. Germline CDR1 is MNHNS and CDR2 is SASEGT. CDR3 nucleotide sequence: TGTGCCAGCAGCGACAAGGGTCGAAAAAGCTCCTATAATTCACCCCTCCACTTT. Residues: CASSDKGRKSSYNSPLHF.

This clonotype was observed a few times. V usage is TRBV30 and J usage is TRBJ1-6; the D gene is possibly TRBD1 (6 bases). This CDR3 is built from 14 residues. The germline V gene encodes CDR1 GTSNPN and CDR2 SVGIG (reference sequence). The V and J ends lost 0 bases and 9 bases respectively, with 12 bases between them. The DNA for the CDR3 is TGTGCCTGGAGTGTACCTGGGGACATTTCACCCCTCCACTTT. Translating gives CAWSVPGDISPLHF. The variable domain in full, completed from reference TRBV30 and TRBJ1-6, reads SQTIHQWPATLVQPVGSPLSLECTVEGTSNPNLYWYRQAAGRGLQLLFYSVGIGQISSEVPQNLSASRPQDRQFILSSKKLLLSDSGFYLCAWSVPGDISPLHFGNGTRLTVT.

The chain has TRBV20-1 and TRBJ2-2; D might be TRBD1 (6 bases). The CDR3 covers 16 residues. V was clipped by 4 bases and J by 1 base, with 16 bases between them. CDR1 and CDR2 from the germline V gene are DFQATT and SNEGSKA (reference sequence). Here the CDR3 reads CSATERTALNTGELFF. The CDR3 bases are TGCAGTGCTACCGAAAGGACAGCGCTGAACACCGGGGAGCTGTTTTTT.

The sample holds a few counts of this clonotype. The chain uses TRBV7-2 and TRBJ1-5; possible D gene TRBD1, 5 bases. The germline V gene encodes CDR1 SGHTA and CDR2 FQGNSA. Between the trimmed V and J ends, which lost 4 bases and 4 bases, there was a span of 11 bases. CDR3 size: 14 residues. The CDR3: CASSSGPWNQPQHF. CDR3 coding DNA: TGTGCCAGCAGCTCGGGACCGTGGAATCAGCCCCAGCATTTT.

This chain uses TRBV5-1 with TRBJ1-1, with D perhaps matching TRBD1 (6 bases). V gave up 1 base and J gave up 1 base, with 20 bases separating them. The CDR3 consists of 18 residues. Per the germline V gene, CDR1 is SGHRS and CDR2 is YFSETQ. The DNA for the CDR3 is TGCGCCAGCAGCTTGCGGGGACATCAAACCCCCTCGAACACTGAAGCTTTCTTT. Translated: CASSLRGHQTPSNTEAFF.

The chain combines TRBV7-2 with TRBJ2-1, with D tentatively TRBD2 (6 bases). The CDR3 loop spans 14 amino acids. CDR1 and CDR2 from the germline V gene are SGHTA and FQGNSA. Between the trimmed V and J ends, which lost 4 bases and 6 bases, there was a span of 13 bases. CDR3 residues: CASSSGLFTNEQFF. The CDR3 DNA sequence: TGTGCCAGCAGCTCGGGACTCTTTACCAATGAGCAGTTCTTC.

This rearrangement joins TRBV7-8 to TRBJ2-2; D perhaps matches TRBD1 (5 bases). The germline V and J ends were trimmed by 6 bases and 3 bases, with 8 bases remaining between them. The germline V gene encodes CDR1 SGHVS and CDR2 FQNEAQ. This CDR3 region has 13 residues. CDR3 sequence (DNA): TGTGCCAGCAGGGGGCGATACACCGGGGAGCTGTTTTTT. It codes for CASRGRYTGELFF.

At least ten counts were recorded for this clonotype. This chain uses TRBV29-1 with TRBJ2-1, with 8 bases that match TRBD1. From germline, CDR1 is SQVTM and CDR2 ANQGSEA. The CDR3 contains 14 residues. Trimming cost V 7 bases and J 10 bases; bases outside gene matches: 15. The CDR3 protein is CSAQPHGTGIEQFF. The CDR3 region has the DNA TGCAGCGCCCAACCCCATGGGACAGGAATCGAGCAGTTCTTC.

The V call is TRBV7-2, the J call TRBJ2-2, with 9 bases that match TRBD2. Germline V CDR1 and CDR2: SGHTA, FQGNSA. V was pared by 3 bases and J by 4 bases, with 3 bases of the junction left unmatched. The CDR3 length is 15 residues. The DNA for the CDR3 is TGTGCCAGCAGCTTGTTTAGCGGGAGCACCGGGGAGCTGTTTTTT. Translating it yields CASSLFSGSTGELFF.

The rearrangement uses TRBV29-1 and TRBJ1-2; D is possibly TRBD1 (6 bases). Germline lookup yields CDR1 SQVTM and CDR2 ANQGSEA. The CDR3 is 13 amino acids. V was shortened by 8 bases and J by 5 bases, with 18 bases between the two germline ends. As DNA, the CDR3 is TGCAGCTCGGTGGACAGTGGAGGATATGGCTACACCTTC. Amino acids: CSSVDSGGYGYTF. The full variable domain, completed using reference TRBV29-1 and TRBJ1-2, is SAVISQKPSRDICQRGTSLTIQCQVDSQVTMMFWYRQQPGQSLTLIATANQGSEATYESGFVIDKFPISRPNLTFSTLTVSNMSPEDSSIYLCSSVDSGGYGYTFGSGTRLTVV.

This CDR3 reads CASSVRGGRGANVLTF. As DNA, the CDR3 is TGTGCCAGCAGTGTCCGGGGGGGGAGGGGGGCCAACGTCCTGACTTTC. This chain joins TRBV6-1 and TRBJ2-6; TRBD2 matches at 8 bases. Germline CDR1 MNHNS, CDR2 SASEGT. V was clipped by 4 bases and J by 4 bases; unmatched bases: 6. CDR3 size: 16 residues.

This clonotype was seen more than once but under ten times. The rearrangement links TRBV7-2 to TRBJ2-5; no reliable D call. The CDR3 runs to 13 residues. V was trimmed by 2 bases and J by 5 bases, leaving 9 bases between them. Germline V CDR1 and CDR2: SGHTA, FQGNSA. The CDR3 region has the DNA TGTGCCAGCAGCTTACGGTTGTGGGAGACCCAGTACTTC. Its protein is CASSLRLWETQYF.

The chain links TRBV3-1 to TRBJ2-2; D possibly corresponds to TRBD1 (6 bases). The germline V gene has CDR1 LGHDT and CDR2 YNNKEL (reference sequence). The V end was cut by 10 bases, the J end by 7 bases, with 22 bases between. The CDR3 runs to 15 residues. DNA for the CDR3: TGTGCCACCACCCAAGGGCCAGGGGCTATCGGGGAGCTGTTTTTT. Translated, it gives CATTQGPGAIGELFF.

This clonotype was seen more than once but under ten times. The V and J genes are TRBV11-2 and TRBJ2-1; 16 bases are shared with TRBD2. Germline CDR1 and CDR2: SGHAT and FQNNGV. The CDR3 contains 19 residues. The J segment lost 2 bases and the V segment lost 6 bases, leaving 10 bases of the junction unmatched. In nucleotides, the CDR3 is TGTGCCAGCAGGGGAGCGGGACTAGCGGGAGGGACACCCTACAATGAGCAGTTCTTC. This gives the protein CASRGAGLAGGTPYNEQFF.